The rows below give T cell receptor beta chains drawn from one sample of a study of OX40 agonist ivuxolimab in advanced cancers. Sequencing was performed with immunoSEQ multiplex PCR; in TCRdb, only in-frame clones are kept and a portion is missing. The top ten clones hold over 20% of a sample with 13,000 or so clones, 67% of them seen once. The source was CD4+ or CD8+ T cells sorted from blood, collected in a trial of the OX40 agonist ivuxolimab. The receptors were sampled from an adult with an advanced solid tumor such as melanoma, head and neck, liver or kidney cancer. Both conserved end residues are part of each CDR3. The D gene is left open where the match is weak. Not all rows give a size; the values are once, few, many and, for expanded clones, a class.

j_call d_call clone_size v_call cdr3_aa cdr3_nt
TRBJ2-5 - - TRBV4-1 CASSQVPGRQETQYF TGCGCCAGCAGCCAAGTGCCGGGAAGACAAGAGACCCAGTACTTC
TRBJ2-7 TRBD2 - TRBV11-3 CASSARSAGEDEQYF TGTGCCAGCAGCGCCCGAAGCGCGGGAGAGGACGAGCAGTACTTC
TRBJ2-3 TRBD2 - TRBV10-3 CAIKYGLAGKDTQYF TGTGCCATCAAATATGGACTAGCGGGAAAAGATACGCAGTATTTT
TRBJ1-1 - medium-sized TRBV5-4 CASSRGGSEAFF TGTGCCAGCAGCAGGGGGGGATCTGAAGCTTTCTTT
TRBJ2-5 - - TRBV11-2 CASRGRRGEETQYF TGTGCCAGCCGGGGACGCCGTGGAGAAGAGACCCAGTACTTC
TRBJ2-1 TRBD2 few TRBV7-3 CASSLTSGYNEQFF TGTGCCAGCAGCTTGACTAGCGGTTACAATGAGCAGTTCTTC
TRBJ2-7 TRBD2 - TRBV5-1 CASSLVSGAPYEQYF TGCGCCAGCAGCTTGGTAAGCGGGGCACCCTACGAGCAGTACTTC
TRBJ2-7 - - TRBV9 CASSPTDPYEQYF TGTGCCAGCTCCCCGACAGATCCTTACGAGCAGTACTTC
TRBJ1-2 - few TRBV5-1 CASSADSWSYTF TGCGCCAGCAGCGCGGACAGCTGGAGCTACACCTTC
TRBJ1-2 - - TRBV7-8 CASSSSINNYGYTF TGTGCCAGCAGCTCCAGTATAAATAACTATGGCTACACCTTC
TRBJ2-5 - - TRBV2 CASNPPQEKETQYF TGTGCCAGCAACCCCCCACAGGAAAAAGAGACCCAGTACTTC
TRBJ2-3 TRBD2 few TRBV4-1 CASSQEPSGVGDTQYF TGCGCCAGCAGCCAAGAGCCTAGCGGGGTGGGGGATACGCAGTATTTT
TRBJ2-2 - once TRBV6-5 CASSFSARNTGELFF TGTGCCAGCAGTTTTAGCGCCAGGAACACCGGGGAGCTGTTTTTT
TRBJ1-5 TRBD1 - TRBV28 CASRQGYSNQPQHF TGTGCCAGCAGACAGGGGTATAGCAATCAGCCCCAGCATTTT
TRBJ1-1 - few TRBV14 CASSNGVKAFF TGTGCCAGCAGCAACGGGGTGAAAGCTTTCTTT
TRBJ2-1 - once TRBV27 CASSLKESSYNEQFF TGTGCCAGCAGTTTAAAGGAGTCGTCCTACAATGAGCAGTTCTTC
TRBJ2-5 - - TRBV5-4 CASSLGDLGHQYF TGTGCCAGCAGCTTGGGGGACTTAGGGCACCAGTACTTC
TRBJ2-1 - few TRBV6-5 CASSSVEGPYNEQFF TGTGCCAGCAGTTCGGTGGAGGGTCCATACAATGAGCAGTTCTTC
TRBJ1-4 - - TRBV27 CASNLTGGGQGYEKLFF TGTGCCAGCAATCTCACCGGGGGGGGGCAGGGGTACGAAAAACTGTTTTTT
TRBJ2-5 - - TRBV27 CASSSREETQYF TGTGCCAGCAGTTCCAGGGAGGAGACCCAGTACTTC
TRBJ2-7 - few TRBV4-1 CASSGASYEQYF TGCGCCAGCAGCGGAGCCTCCTACGAGCAGTACTTC
TRBJ2-7 - - TRBV5-1 CASSQLAILPYEQYF TGCGCCAGCAGCCAACTAGCAATCCTACCCTACGAGCAGTACTTC